This TCR beta chain was captured by sequencing in a study of blood T cell repertoires in COVID-19. Germline-derived CDR1 and CDR2 are SGHRS and YFSETQ. The CDR3 is 16 amino acids. V shed 0 bases, J shed 2 bases, and the junction held 3 bases outside the gene matches. The repertoire was sequenced with immunoSEQ multiplex PCR; TCRdb's copy has only in-frame clones and lacks some. This table has roughly 120,000 clones, 90% appearing once. The chain carries TRBV5-1 and TRBJ2-1; 9 bases match TRBD2. This TCR derives from a man aged 45 to 65 with active COVID-19. The sequenced sample was peripheral blood. CDR3 loop: CASSLVAGGAYNEQFF. The CDR3 nucleotides are TGCGCCAGCAGCTTGGTTGCGGGAGGGGCCTACAATGAGCAGTTCTTC.